The following is a T cell receptor (beta chain) sequence with its context. There are a few counts of this clonotype. It lacks a known antigen. The record has no base qualities; no much larger clone is one base away. Deletion took 3 bases off V and 10 bases off J, with a span of 19 bases between the germline ends. Inclusive of the bounding cysteine and phenylalanine, the CDR3 is 15 residues long. CDR3 DNA is the only sequence kept; it has 45 bases, read in frame from the first base. CDR1 and CDR2 are read off the germline V gene as SGHVS and FQNEAQ. This sample stems from a study of T cell repertoires in cytomegalovirus infection (dated by TCRdb to 2018 to 2020). Background on the whole study: Alongside well-studied HLA-B-restricted epitopes, the peptide stimulations were aimed at recently identified HLA-C-restricted CMV epitopes, whose presentation resists viral immunomodulation. Donor HLA type was relevant to the analysis, because carriage of CMV infection together with the matching HLA type was indicated by public TCR beta signatures.

General findings and caveats noted by the study authors: The ex vivo response was dominated by HLA-C-restricted CMV-specific TCR beta clonotypes, which also provided the single most frequent clonotype in two of eight donors. Carriers of CMV infection plus the relevant HLA type were discriminated by the cumulative frequency of public TCR beta family members in the study cohort and in an independent roughly 350-donor cohort.

The sample was run on an Illumina HiSeq 1500. TCRdb redid the processing of the public reads, applying fastp at Q25 and MiXCR, and retained in-frame beta chains. Rows with one shared CDR3 protein collapse into an entry with the most common genes and DNA. This sample holds approximately 390,000 distinct CDR3 sequences; roughly a third were observed only once. The ten largest clonotypes hold less than 15% of the sample. Taken with the paper, the label for treatment or condition translates to: in vitro stimulation with specific CMV peptide epitopes to enrich CMV-specific T cells. The origin of this receptor is a human donor in good health (CMV status not recorded). Some clones in this sample may be carry-over from other donors' samples. The rearranged chain carries TRBV7-8 and TRBJ2-1, and perhaps TRBD2 as D gene, on 6 matching bases. The specimen was cultured PBMCs, collected from culture after CMV antigen stimulation. DNA sequence: TGTGCCAGCAGCTTCAAAAGGACTCCTGGGGGGGAGCAGTTCTTC. The resulting protein is CASSFKRTPGGEQFF.